These T cell receptor beta chains were read from a single sample in a study of shared clonotypes between healthy human individuals. Libraries were prepared by immunoSEQ multiplex PCR; TCRdb keeps only in-frame clonotypes and omits some of them. The data hold roughly 96,000 clones, with about half observed a single time. The sequencing sample was made of PBMCs. The receptors were gathered from a woman aged 40 to 55 in good health. Some clones in this sample may be carry-over from other donors' samples. CDR3s leave out the opening cysteine and the closing phenylalanine or tryptophan.

v_gene: TRBV18
j_gene: TRBJ2-7
CDR3aa: ASSPGQGSEQY

v_gene: TRBV29-1
j_gene: TRBJ1-4
CDR3aa: SVGNLTDRGVIEKLF

v_gene: TRBV28
j_gene: TRBJ2-7
CDR3aa: ASSPLSGAYEQY

v_gene: TRBV28
j_gene: TRBJ2-2
CDR3aa: ATILSLSNTGELF

v_gene: TRBV5-1
j_gene: TRBJ2-1
CDR3aa: ASSLTGTYNEQF

v_gene: TRBV27
j_gene: TRBJ2-1
CDR3aa: ASSLFDRSYNEQF

v_gene: TRBV27
j_gene: TRBJ2-7
CDR3aa: ASSLRGQRGSEQY

v_gene: TRBV27
j_gene: TRBJ1-6
CDR3aa: ASSLGRRPNSPLH

v_gene: TRBV5-1
j_gene: TRBJ2-5
CDR3aa: ASSRAGEETQY

v_gene: TRBV9
j_gene: TRBJ1-2
CDR3aa: ASSAGAGSVRYT

v_gene: TRBV14
j_gene: TRBJ2-1
CDR3aa: ASSQDRGSEQF

v_gene: TRBV18
j_gene: TRBJ1-1
CDR3aa: ASSITGTGFEAF

v_gene: TRBV28
j_gene: TRBJ2-5
CDR3aa: ASNQGRQETQY

v_gene: TRBV29-1
j_gene: TRBJ2-5
CDR3aa: SAGTSGRSQY

v_gene: TRBV7-8
j_gene: TRBJ2-7
CDR3aa: ASSFGNSGSSYEQY

v_gene: TRBV30
j_gene: TRBJ1-1
CDR3aa: AWSPAGAEAF

v_gene: TRBV30
j_gene: TRBJ2-1
CDR3aa: AWSVLGASGEDEQF

v_gene: TRBV4-2
j_gene: TRBJ2-7
CDR3aa: ASSQGGTKNNEQY

v_gene: TRBV19
j_gene: TRBJ2-2
CDR3aa: ASSVQLAGKTGELF

v_gene: TRBV30
j_gene: NA
CDR3aa: AWSALRGSYEQY

v_gene: TRBV18
j_gene: TRBJ1-2
CDR3aa: ASSPAQGPDGYT

v_gene: TRBV6-1
j_gene: TRBJ2-7
CDR3aa: ASSPEQY

v_gene: TRBV29-1
j_gene: TRBJ1-1
CDR3aa: SVEEMNTEAF